Listed below are T cell receptor beta chains from one sample, sequenced in a study of blood T cells in healthy people across ages. In TCRdb, the 5' RACE reads were re-called with MiXCR into one record per CDR3 protein. The sample has 800,000 to 1,300,000 distinct CDR3 sequences, roughly a quarter seen once. These data were also reused for a study on T cells of mothers and their children.

The sequencing sample was made of blood. Receptors were obtained from a girl aged 2 to 9 in good health. The CDR3 runs from the conserved cysteine through the conserved F or W. Fields, in order: D gene, clone size, J gene, V gene, CDR3 DNA, CDR3 protein. D genes are given only for firm matches. For some rows the clone size is stated as once, few or many, or as a class when expanded; others skip it.

D gene: TRBD2
clone size: .
J gene: TRBJ2-2
V gene: TRBV6-5
CDR3 DNA: TGTGCCAGCGCGGGGCGGGAGAACGCCGGGGAGCTGTTTTTT
CDR3 protein: CASAGRENAGELFF

D gene: .
clone size: .
J gene: TRBJ2-1
V gene: TRBV29-1
CDR3 DNA: TGCAGCGTTGAAGAAGTAAGTGCCCTCCCGGATGAGCAGTTCTTC
CDR3 protein: CSVEEVSALPDEQFF

D gene: .
clone size: .
J gene: TRBJ1-2
V gene: TRBV3-1
CDR3 DNA: TGTGCCAGCAGCCACCTCGGCGGTGCCCCTGGCTACACCTTC
CDR3 protein: CASSHLGGAPGYTF

D gene: .
clone size: .
J gene: TRBJ2-7
V gene: TRBV7-2
CDR3 DNA: TGTGCCAGCAGCTTAGGGCAGGGTGGAAGAGGCGAGCAGTACTTC
CDR3 protein: CASSLGQGGRGEQYF

D gene: TRBD1
clone size: few
J gene: TRBJ2-7
V gene: TRBV12-3/TRBV12-4
CDR3 DNA: TGTGCCAGCACATACAGGGGGTCCTACGAGCAGTACTTC
CDR3 protein: CASTYRGSYEQYF

D gene: TRBD1
clone size: .
J gene: TRBJ1-2
V gene: TRBV7-2
CDR3 DNA: TGTGCCAGCAGGTTATCGGGACAGCATGGCTACACCTTC
CDR3 protein: CASRLSGQHGYTF

D gene: TRBD2
clone size: once
J gene: TRBJ2-1
V gene: TRBV20-1
CDR3 DNA: TGCAGTGCTCTAAAGATCCGGGACTACTACAATGAGCAGTTCTTC
CDR3 protein: CSALKIRDYYNEQFF

D gene: .
clone size: .
J gene: TRBJ1-1
V gene: TRBV10-3
CDR3 DNA: TGTGCCATCAAAAGCTCTGCTAGGGGCCCGAACACTGAAGCTTTCTTT
CDR3 protein: CAIKSSARGPNTEAFF

D gene: .
clone size: .
J gene: TRBJ1-2
V gene: TRBV18
CDR3 DNA: TGTGCCAGCACGCGGGACGGGCGTAACTATGGCTACACCTTC
CDR3 protein: CASTRDGRNYGYTF

D gene: TRBD2
clone size: few
J gene: TRBJ2-5
V gene: TRBV5-1
CDR3 DNA: TGCGCCAGCAGGACTAGCGGTCCCCCAGAGACCCAGTACTTC
CDR3 protein: CASRTSGPPETQYF

D gene: .
clone size: .
J gene: TRBJ1-1
V gene: TRBV9
CDR3 DNA: TGTGCCAGCAGCGTAGGACGTACCATGAACACTGAAGCTTTCTTT
CDR3 protein: CASSVGRTMNTEAFF

D gene: .
clone size: .
J gene: TRBJ2-5
V gene: TRBV5-1
CDR3 DNA: TGCGCCAGCAACCTTGACAGCTCGGAGGGGACCCAGTACTTC
CDR3 protein: CASNLDSSEGTQYF

D gene: .
clone size: .
J gene: TRBJ1-4
V gene: TRBV6-1
CDR3 DNA: TGTGCCAGCAGTGAATGGTTCTCGGGGAGCTCTGAAAAACTGTTTTTT
CDR3 protein: CASSEWFSGSSEKLFF

D gene: TRBD2
clone size: .
J gene: TRBJ2-7
V gene: TRBV12-5
CDR3 DNA: TGTGCTAGTGGTCTGCTAACCGGGACTATTAACTACGAGCAGTACTTC
CDR3 protein: CASGLLTGTINYEQYF

D gene: .
clone size: .
J gene: TRBJ1-2
V gene: TRBV3-1
CDR3 DNA: TGTGCCAGCAGCCAAGTGAGCGGGGGCGCTAACTATGGCTACACCTTC
CDR3 protein: CASSQVSGGANYGYTF

D gene: .
clone size: few
J gene: TRBJ2-7
V gene: TRBV20-1
CDR3 DNA: TGCAGTGCTAGAGCGGGGAAACCCCACGAGCAGTACTTC
CDR3 protein: CSARAGKPHEQYF

D gene: .
clone size: many
J gene: TRBJ2-7
V gene: TRBV11-2
CDR3 DNA: TGTGCCAGCAGCTTAGATGGGGGAGCCTACGAGCAGTACTTC
CDR3 protein: CASSLDGGAYEQYF

D gene: .
clone size: few
J gene: TRBJ2-7
V gene: TRBV28
CDR3 DNA: TGTGCCAGCAGTCAACCGGGCCGATCCTACGAGCAGTACTTC
CDR3 protein: CASSQPGRSYEQYF

D gene: .
clone size: .
J gene: TRBJ1-1
V gene: TRBV6-5
CDR3 DNA: TGTGCCAGCAGTTACTCTGGCAGTAAGATGAACACTGAAGCTTTCTTT
CDR3 protein: CASSYSGSKMNTEAFF

D gene: TRBD2
clone size: .
J gene: TRBJ2-1
V gene: TRBV29-1
CDR3 DNA: TGCAGCGCCGGGGGGGGCGGGGGCAATGAGCAGTTCTTC
CDR3 protein: CSAGGGGGNEQFF

D gene: TRBD1
clone size: .
J gene: TRBJ1-1
V gene: TRBV4-1
CDR3 DNA: TGCGCCAGCAGCCCCCAACCGGGACAGCGAAACACTGAAGCTTTCTTT
CDR3 protein: CASSPQPGQRNTEAFF

D gene: .
clone size: .
J gene: TRBJ2-7
V gene: TRBV7-2
CDR3 DNA: TGTGCCAGCAGCCCTCCCGGGGTGTCGGGCCACGACCAGTACTTC
CDR3 protein: CASSPPGVSGHDQYF

D gene: TRBD1
clone size: few
J gene: TRBJ1-4
V gene: TRBV12-3/TRBV12-4
CDR3 DNA: TGTGCCAGCACTTGGGACAGGAATACGGTTGGAGAGGAAAAACTGTTTTTT
CDR3 protein: CASTWDRNTVGEEKLFF

D gene: .
clone size: .
J gene: TRBJ1-2
V gene: TRBV7-2
CDR3 DNA: TGTGCCAGCAGCGACGAGACAGGCGGAATCTTCTATGGCTACACCTTC
CDR3 protein: CASSDETGGIFYGYTF

D gene: TRBD1
clone size: few
J gene: TRBJ1-2
V gene: TRBV28
CDR3 DNA: TGTGCCCTACCCAGGGGGACTCGACCGACTATTAACTATGGCTACACCTTC
CDR3 protein: CALPRGTRPTINYGYTF

D gene: .
clone size: .
J gene: TRBJ1-2
V gene: TRBV9
CDR3 DNA: TGTGCCAGCAGCGTAGACCCAGCAAACTATGGCTACACCTTC
CDR3 protein: CASSVDPANYGYTF

D gene: .
clone size: once
J gene: TRBJ2-6
V gene: TRBV2
CDR3 DNA: TGTGCCAGCGGCGGACAGTACTCTGGGGCCAACGTCCTGACTTTC
CDR3 protein: CASGGQYSGANVLTF

D gene: .
clone size: few
J gene: TRBJ2-4
V gene: TRBV15
CDR3 DNA: TGTGCCACCAGCAGAGAGGTTTCAGGCCTGAGGGCCAAAAACATTCAGTACTTC
CDR3 protein: CATSREVSGLRAKNIQYF

D gene: .
clone size: .
J gene: TRBJ1-1
V gene: TRBV12-3/TRBV12-4
CDR3 DNA: TGTGCCAGCAGTTTTTTCCAGGGACGGAGGAACACTGAAGCTTTCTTT
CDR3 protein: CASSFFQGRRNTEAFF

D gene: .
clone size: .
J gene: TRBJ1-4
V gene: TRBV7-9
CDR3 DNA: TGTGCCAGCAGCCGAGACGGCTCTAATGAAAAACTGTTTTTT
CDR3 protein: CASSRDGSNEKLFF

D gene: TRBD2
clone size: .
J gene: TRBJ2-3
V gene: TRBV4-1
CDR3 DNA: TGCGCCAGCAGCCGAAACAGCGGGAGGAGCACAGATACGCAGTATTTT
CDR3 protein: CASSRNSGRSTDTQYF

D gene: .
clone size: few
J gene: TRBJ1-1
V gene: TRBV2
CDR3 DNA: TGTGCCAGCACTGGCGGTTGGAACACTGAAGCTTTCTTT
CDR3 protein: CASTGGWNTEAFF

D gene: .
clone size: .
J gene: TRBJ2-1
V gene: TRBV6-5
CDR3 DNA: TGTGCCAGCAGTTACTCTGAGGCGGGACGGGACAATGAGCAGTTCTTC
CDR3 protein: CASSYSEAGRDNEQFF

D gene: TRBD1
clone size: .
J gene: TRBJ2-1
V gene: TRBV29-1
CDR3 DNA: TGCAGCGTTGGGACAGGGCTTTACAATGAGCAGTTCTTC
CDR3 protein: CSVGTGLYNEQFF

D gene: TRBD1
clone size: .
J gene: TRBJ2-7
V gene: TRBV5-1
CDR3 DNA: TGCGCCAGCAGCCCCTCGGGACAGGGCACCTACGAGCAGTACTTC
CDR3 protein: CASSPSGQGTYEQYF

D gene: .
clone size: .
J gene: TRBJ2-7
V gene: TRBV2
CDR3 DNA: TGTGCCAGCAGTGGGGGGGACAGCAGAACCTACGAGCAGTACTTC
CDR3 protein: CASSGGDSRTYEQYF

D gene: .
clone size: .
J gene: TRBJ1-4
V gene: TRBV19
CDR3 DNA: TGTGCCAGTGCACGGGCGAATGAAAAACTGTTTTTT
CDR3 protein: CASARANEKLFF

D gene: .
clone size: few
J gene: TRBJ2-1
V gene: TRBV20-1
CDR3 DNA: TGCAGTGCTAGGTTCCCGACCGCCGGGAATGAGCAGTTCTTC
CDR3 protein: CSARFPTAGNEQFF

D gene: .
clone size: .
J gene: TRBJ2-1
V gene: TRBV27
CDR3 DNA: TGTGCCAGCAGTCGCAGTAACAATGAGCAGTTCTTC
CDR3 protein: CASSRSNNEQFF

D gene: TRBD1
clone size: few
J gene: TRBJ2-1
V gene: TRBV20-1
CDR3 DNA: TGCAGTGCTAGGGGGGCAGGGGGTAATGAGCAGTTCTTC
CDR3 protein: CSARGAGGNEQFF

D gene: .
clone size: .
J gene: TRBJ2-6
V gene: TRBV7-9
CDR3 DNA: TGTGCCAGCAGCGACATTACTGGGGCCAACGTCCTGACTTTC
CDR3 protein: CASSDITGANVLTF

D gene: TRBD2
clone size: .
J gene: TRBJ2-1
V gene: TRBV9
CDR3 DNA: TGTGCCAGCAGCGCGCCGCGGAGCGGGGTCATCAATGAGCAGTTCTTC
CDR3 protein: CASSAPRSGVINEQFF

D gene: .
clone size: few
J gene: TRBJ2-1
V gene: TRBV20-1
CDR3 DNA: TGCAGTGCTATGGCGGTGACCTACAATGAGCAGTTCTTC
CDR3 protein: CSAMAVTYNEQFF

D gene: TRBD2
clone size: .
J gene: TRBJ2-1
V gene: TRBV10-2
CDR3 DNA: TGCGCCAGCAATGCGGGAGGATATTACAATGAGCAGTTCTTC
CDR3 protein: CASNAGGYYNEQFF

D gene: .
clone size: .
J gene: TRBJ2-3
V gene: TRBV29-1
CDR3 DNA: TGCAGCGCCCAGGAGAGCGCAGATACGCAGTATTTT
CDR3 protein: CSAQESADTQYF

D gene: TRBD2
clone size: few
J gene: TRBJ2-2
V gene: TRBV4-2
CDR3 DNA: TGTGCCAGCAGCCAAGAAGGAGCTAGCGGGAGATCCGGGGAGCTGTTTTTT
CDR3 protein: CASSQEGASGRSGELFF

D gene: .
clone size: few
J gene: TRBJ2-3
V gene: TRBV14
CDR3 DNA: TGTGCCAGCAGCCAAGATTTGGGCGGCGATACGCAGTATTTT
CDR3 protein: CASSQDLGGDTQYF

D gene: TRBD2
clone size: .
J gene: TRBJ2-1
V gene: TRBV15
CDR3 DNA: TGTGCCACCCGGACTAGCGGAGACAATGAGCAGTTCTTC
CDR3 protein: CATRTSGDNEQFF

D gene: .
clone size: .
J gene: TRBJ1-3
V gene: TRBV4-3
CDR3 DNA: TGCGCCAGCAACCCAAACACAGGATATGGAAACACCATATATTTT
CDR3 protein: CASNPNTGYGNTIYF

D gene: TRBD1
clone size: .
J gene: TRBJ1-4
V gene: TRBV7-2
CDR3 DNA: TGTGCCAGCAGCTTAGCGGGACAGGGGCGAAAACTGTTTTTT
CDR3 protein: CASSLAGQGRKLFF

D gene: .
clone size: .
J gene: TRBJ1-1
V gene: TRBV2
CDR3 DNA: TGTGCCAGCGCGGGGGGACGGCCGAACACTGAAGCTTTCTTT
CDR3 protein: CASAGGRPNTEAFF

D gene: TRBD1
clone size: few
J gene: TRBJ2-7
V gene: TRBV7-2
CDR3 DNA: TGTGCCAGCAGCTCCACAGGGGTGGACGAGCAGTACTTC
CDR3 protein: CASSSTGVDEQYF

D gene: TRBD1
clone size: few
J gene: TRBJ1-2
V gene: TRBV29-1
CDR3 DNA: TGCAGCTGCCCCGGGACAGGGGGAGGCTACACCTTC
CDR3 protein: CSCPGTGGGYTF

D gene: .
clone size: .
J gene: TRBJ2-3
V gene: TRBV29-1
CDR3 DNA: TGCAGCGCCGACCTAGACAGGCATCCCACAGATACGCAGTATTTT
CDR3 protein: CSADLDRHPTDTQYF